The rows below give T cell receptor beta chains drawn from one sample of a study of T cells in Graves' hyperthyroidism and ophthalmopathy. TCRdb used MiXCR to reprocess the multiplex PCR reads, holding one entry per CDR3 protein. The sample lists hundreds of thousands of distinct CDR3 sequences, around 15% seen once, with roughly 35% in the top ten. The specimen was blood. These TCRs come from a woman between 40 and 50 years old with Graves' ophthalmopathy. The conserved cysteine and the conserved F or W are not part of the CDR3 here.

v_call	j_call	cdr3_aa
TRBV19	TRBJ2-1	ASSILAGLYNEQF
TRBV4-2	TRBJ2-7	ASSQEWRTEYYEQY
TRBV15	TRBJ1-2	ATGRGISNYGYT
TRBV7-2	TRBJ2-2	ASGLFGELF
TRBV5-1	TRBJ2-1	ASSLALAAYNEQF
TRBV7-2	TRBJ2-7	ASSLVPGGGFYEQY
TRBV4-1	TRBJ1-3	ASSQDSNTIY
TRBV20-1	TRBJ2-1	SASRGAGYNEQF
TRBV25-1	TRBJ2-2	ASRSTGAGGELF
TRBV2	TRBJ1-1	ASTKNTEAF
TRBV2	TRBJ2-1	ASSGGWRGANEQF
TRBV28	TRBJ2-3	ASSLGGRDTQY
TRBV2	TRBJ1-1	ASSVASPYTEAF
TRBV29-1	TRBJ2-7	SVVGDASSYEQY
TRBV6-1	TRBJ1-5	ASSNTFDQPQH
TRBV9	TRBJ2-1	ASSVGQTNEQF
TRBV7-2	TRBJ1-1	ASSLDRGFEAF
TRBV29-1	TRBJ1-2	SVAPIGGSYVGYGYT
TRBV6-6	TRBJ1-2	ASSYRDSLIRNGYT
TRBV27	TRBJ1-2	ASSPQLSGPGVGYT
TRBV28	TRBJ1-5	ASSLRGEGYQPQH
TRBV27	TRBJ2-7	ASRGLGQGAYEQY
TRBV18	TRBJ2-7	ASSPPERYEQY
TRBV4-1	TRBJ2-3	ASSQDLGLTGTDTQY
TRBV2	TRBJ1-1	ASKRRVGNTEAF
TRBV11-2	TRBJ2-1	ASSQPGVSYNEQF
TRBV9	TRBJ1-1	ASSVEGQGFNTEAF
TRBV10-2	TRBJ2-7	ASSEQRELYEQY
TRBV29-1	TRBJ2-3	SVEVLAGRRDTQY
TRBV25-1	TRBJ1-2	ASSELWESYGYT
TRBV6-1	TRBJ2-2	ASSADSGTGELF
TRBV29-1	TRBJ2-7	SAVLAGLAGEQY
TRBV10-3	TRBJ2-1	AISGREDSEQF
TRBV10-3	TRBJ2-1	AIRGSGGAYNEQF
TRBV5-1	TRBJ2-2	ASSPLGRHLNTGELF
TRBV6-1	TRBJ1-1	ASRQPGQGAPEAF
TRBV5-1	TRBJ2-2	ASIRDRLGTGELF
TRBV27	TRBJ2-3	ASKGMRVTDTQY
TRBV6-2/TRBV6-3	TRBJ1-6	ASSYSGTANSPLH
TRBV7-6	TRBJ2-1	ASSSDAYNEQF
TRBV24-1	TRBJ2-3	ATSDRQTDTQY
TRBV20-1	TRBJ2-7	SARDGNRPYEQY
TRBV28	TRBJ2-1	ASSLLGLAGVPAYNEQF
TRBV18	TRBJ2-1	ASSPSDRYNEQF
TRBV2	TRBJ1-5	ASSRAIYSNQPQH
TRBV3-1	TRBJ1-6	ASSPPLENSPLH
TRBV18	TRBJ2-2	ASSPASGANTGELF
TRBV20-1	TRBJ1-2	SARGTGKDYGYT